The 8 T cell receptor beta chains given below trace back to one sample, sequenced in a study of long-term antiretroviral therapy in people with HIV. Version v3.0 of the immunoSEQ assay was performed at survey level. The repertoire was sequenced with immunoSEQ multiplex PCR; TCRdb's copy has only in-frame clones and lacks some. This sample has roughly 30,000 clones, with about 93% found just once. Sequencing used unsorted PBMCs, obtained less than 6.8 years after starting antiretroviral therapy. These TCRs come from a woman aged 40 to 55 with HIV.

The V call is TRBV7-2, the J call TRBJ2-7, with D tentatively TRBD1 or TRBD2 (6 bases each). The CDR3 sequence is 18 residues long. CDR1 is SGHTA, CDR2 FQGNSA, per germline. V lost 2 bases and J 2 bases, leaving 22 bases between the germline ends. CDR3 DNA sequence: TGTGCCAGCAGCTTACGTACAGAACAGGGTCGGAGGGCCTACGAGCAGTACTTC. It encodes CASSLRTEQGRRAYEQYF.

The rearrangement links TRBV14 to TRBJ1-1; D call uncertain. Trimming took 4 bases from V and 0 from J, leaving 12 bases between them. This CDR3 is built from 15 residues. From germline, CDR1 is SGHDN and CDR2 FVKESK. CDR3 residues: CASSPYDGMNTEAFF. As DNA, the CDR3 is TGTGCCAGCAGCCCATATGACGGGATGAACACTGAAGCTTTCTTT.

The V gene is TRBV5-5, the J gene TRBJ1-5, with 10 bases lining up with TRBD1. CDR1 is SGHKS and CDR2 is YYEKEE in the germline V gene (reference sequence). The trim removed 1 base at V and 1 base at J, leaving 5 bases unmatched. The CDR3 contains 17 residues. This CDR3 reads CASSLSGTGVSNQPQHF. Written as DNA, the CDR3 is TGTGCCAGCAGCTTGTCCGGGACAGGGGTCAGCAATCAGCCCCAGCATTTT.

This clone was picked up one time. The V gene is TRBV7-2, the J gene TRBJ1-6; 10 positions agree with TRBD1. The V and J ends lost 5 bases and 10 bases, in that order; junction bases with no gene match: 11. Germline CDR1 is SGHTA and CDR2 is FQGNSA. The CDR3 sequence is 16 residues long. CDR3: CASSPGTGAWGSPLHF. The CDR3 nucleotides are TGTGCCAGCAGCCCCGGGACAGGGGCATGGGGGTCACCCCTCCACTTT. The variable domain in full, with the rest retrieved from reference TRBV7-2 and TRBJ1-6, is GAGVSQSPSNKVTEKGKDVELRCDPISGHTALYWYRQSLGQGLEFLIYFQGNSAPDKSGLPSDRFSAERTGGSVSTLTIQRTQQEDSAVYLCASSPGTGAWGSPLHFGNGTRLTVT.

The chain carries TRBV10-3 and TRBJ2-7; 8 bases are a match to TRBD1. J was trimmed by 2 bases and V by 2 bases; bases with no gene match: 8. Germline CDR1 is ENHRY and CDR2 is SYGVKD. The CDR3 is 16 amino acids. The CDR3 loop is CAISETRQGKTYEQYF. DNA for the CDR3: TGTGCCATCAGTGAGACGAGACAGGGGAAAACCTACGAGCAGTACTTC.

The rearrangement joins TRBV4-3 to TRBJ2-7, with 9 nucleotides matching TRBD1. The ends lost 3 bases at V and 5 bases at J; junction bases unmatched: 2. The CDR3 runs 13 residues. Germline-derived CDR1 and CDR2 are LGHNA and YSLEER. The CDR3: CASSHNRGHEQYF. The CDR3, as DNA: TGCGCCAGCAGCCACAACAGGGGGCACGAGCAGTACTTC.

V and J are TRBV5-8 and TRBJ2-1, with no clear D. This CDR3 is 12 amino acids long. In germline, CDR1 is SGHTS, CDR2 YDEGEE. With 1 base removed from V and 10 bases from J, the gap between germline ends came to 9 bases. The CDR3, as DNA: TGTGCCAGCAGCTTGAGGGCAGACGAGCAGTTCTTC. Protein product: CASSLRADEQFF. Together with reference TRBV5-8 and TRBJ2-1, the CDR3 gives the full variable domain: EAGVTQSPTHLIKTRGQQATLRCSPISGHTSVYWYQQALGLGLQFLLWYDEGEERNRGNFPPRFSGRQFPNYSSELNVNALELEDSALYLCASSLRADEQFFGPGTRLTVL.

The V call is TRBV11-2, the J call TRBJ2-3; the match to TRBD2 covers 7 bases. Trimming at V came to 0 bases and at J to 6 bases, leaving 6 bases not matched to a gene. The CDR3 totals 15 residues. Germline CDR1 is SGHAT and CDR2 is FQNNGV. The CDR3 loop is CASSLDTGGSDTQYF. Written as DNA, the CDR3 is TGTGCCAGCAGCTTAGATACCGGGGGGTCGGATACGCAGTATTTT. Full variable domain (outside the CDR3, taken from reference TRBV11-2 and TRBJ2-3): EAGVAQSPRYKIIEKRQSVAFWCNPISGHATLYWYQQILGQGPKLLIQFQNNGVVDDSQLPKDRFSAERLKGVDSTLKIQPAKLEDSAVYLCASSLDTGGSDTQYFGPGTRLTVL.